This TCR beta chain comes out of a study of T cells in Graves' hyperthyroidism and ophthalmopathy. The study, taken as a whole, reports: Ophthalmopathy got predicted by the model a median around 6.8 months before its onset. Within blood appeared most thyroid clonotypes that had expanded above 0.001.

The sample, blood from the first hyperthyroidism diagnosis, precedes any ophthalmopathy symptoms. Approximately 10 ml of fresh peripheral blood supplied the PBMCs. Amplification of TCR beta CDR3 regions was performed using RNA transcripts as template. When the TCR CDR3 underwent first-round RT-PCR, the HTBI primer set was used. One entry per CDR3 protein results from TCRdb running MiXCR on the multiplex PCR reads. The table has 550,000 to 650,000 distinct CDR3 sequences, roughly 14% seen once. Concerning this clonotype: Its antigen is not known. Possible read error: a much larger clone is one base away.

This sequence originates from a woman aged 25 to 39 with Graves' hyperthyroidism that later progressed to Graves' ophthalmopathy. Sequenced input: blood.

The CDR3: CASRLSSDEQYF. The CDR3 nucleotides are TGTGCCAGCAGATTATCGAGCGACGAGCAGTACTTC. The rearrangement links TRBV7-9 to TRBJ2-7; no clear D gene. V was clipped by 6 bases and J by 5 bases, with 11 bases between them. This CDR3 spans 12 amino acids. From germline, CDR1 is SEHNR and CDR2 FQNEAQ (reference sequence).